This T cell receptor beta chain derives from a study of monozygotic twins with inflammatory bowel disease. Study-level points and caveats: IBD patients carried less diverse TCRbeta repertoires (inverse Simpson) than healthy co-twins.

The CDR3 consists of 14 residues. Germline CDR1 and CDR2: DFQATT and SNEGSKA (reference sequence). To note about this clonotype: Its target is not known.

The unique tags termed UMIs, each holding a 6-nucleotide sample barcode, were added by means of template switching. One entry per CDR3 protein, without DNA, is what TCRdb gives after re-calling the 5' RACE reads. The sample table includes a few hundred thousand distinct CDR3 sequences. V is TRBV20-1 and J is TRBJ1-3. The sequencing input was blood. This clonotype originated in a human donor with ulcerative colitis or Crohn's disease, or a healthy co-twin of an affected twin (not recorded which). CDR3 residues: CSARDPDTGNTKYF.